Listed here are 6 T cell receptor beta chains from one sample, sequenced in a study of naive and memory T cell subsets. Two oligonucleotides, mixed equimolar, formed the beta constant-region primer covering TRBC1 and TRBC2. Nested alpha and beta constant-region primers with the SP2 primer drove four PCR rounds on ligated cDNA. TCRdb reprocessed the UMI-ligation and nested PCR reads with MiXCR, giving one entry per CDR3 protein. The sample has 95,000 to 150,000 distinct CDR3 sequences, 35% to 45% seen once. The sample was central memory CD4+ T cells from blood. The receptors shown here come from a human donor in good health.

This clonotype was counted a few times. The gene calls are TRBV29-1 and TRBJ1-5, with a weak D call TRBD1 (6 bases). The length of the CDR3 is 14 residues. From germline, CDR1 is SQVTM and CDR2 ANQGSEA. The germline V and J ends were trimmed by 6 bases and 4 bases, with 16 bases remaining between them. DNA for the CDR3: TGCAGCGTGTCCACCGGGACACCAAATCAGCCCCAGCATTTT. Its protein is CSVSTGTPNQPQHF.

This clonotype has a count of ten or more. The V gene is TRBV5-1, the J gene TRBJ2-1; no firm D call. Deletions cut 4 bases from V and 9 bases from J, with 11 bases between. The germline V gene encodes CDR1 SGHRS and CDR2 YFSETQ. CDR3 length equals 12 residues. The CDR3 spells CASSNLVGEQFF. The CDR3 DNA sequence: TGCGCCAGCAGCAATCTAGTCGGTGAGCAGTTCTTC.

This clonotype was observed many times. V and J are TRBV6-6 and TRBJ2-1; D may be TRBD1 (6 bases). V lost 0 bases and J lost 2, with 11 bases in between. The CDR3 is 16 residues long. Germline-derived CDR1 and CDR2 are MNHNY and SVGAGI (reference sequence). CDR3 in amino acids: CASSYSTRGAYNEQFF. The CDR3 DNA follows: TGTGCCAGCAGTTACTCGACCAGGGGAGCCTACAATGAGCAGTTCTTC.

The J gene is TRBJ1-2, the V gene TRBV4-3; the D is unclear. V lost 0 bases and J 2 bases, leaving 16 bases between the germline ends. From germline, CDR1 is LGHNA and CDR2 YSLEER. The CDR3 runs to 17 residues. CDR3 protein: CASSQDLSGLSNYGYTF. CDR3 nucleotide sequence: TGCGCCAGCAGCCAAGATCTTTCTGGACTCTCAAACTATGGCTACACCTTC.

This rearrangement joins TRBV6-2 or TRBV6-3 to TRBJ2-7, with D possibly matching TRBD2 (6 bases). In germline, CDR1 is MNHEY, CDR2 SVGEGT. The V end lost 6 bases, the J end lost 7 bases, and 19 bases lay between the germline ends. The CDR3 has 14 residues. CDR3 region: CASSPNPPGREQYF. CDR3 DNA: TGTGCCAGCAGCCCGAACCCTCCGGGGAGGGAGCAGTACTTC.

Notes on this clonotype: Sequence at one end of the junction differs from germline and may be a read error. V gene TRBV2 combines with J gene TRBJ2-1; D perhaps matches TRBD1 (5 bases). The CDR3 runs 15 residues. CDR1 SNHLY and CDR2 FYNNEI come from the germline V gene. For the CDR3, the DNA is TGTGCCAGCAATGAACAGGAACTCGGCCACAATGAGCAGTTCTTC. Its translation is CASNEQELGHNEQFF.